This T cell receptor (beta chain) was sequenced during a study of beta chain features in type 1 diabetes. The isolated RNA, all of it, was reverse transcribed, so expressed TCRB transcripts were what got sequenced. This table comes from immunoSEQ multiplex PCR, and its TCRdb copy is limited to in-frame clones, with some not included. Counted here are roughly 170,000 clones, 13% occurring once; the ten biggest clones make up roughly 0.56%. This CDR3 is built from 17 residues. Germline V gene sequence: CDR1 LNHNV, CDR2 YYDKDF (reference sequence). V lost 0 bases and J lost 7; bases outside the gene matches: 12. Study findings and constraints: When VDJ junctions were examined, type 1 diabetes patients showed fewer insertions and more deletions. Shorter templates might be favored by PCR, equally in patients and controls.

Of note for this clone: What it recognizes is unknown.

This sequence originates from a young woman in good health. The J gene is TRBJ1-5, the V gene TRBV15; TRBD1 matches 7 bases. Material: central memory CD4+ T cells from blood. Here the CDR3 reads CATSRDPRDSGRQPQHF. The CDR3 DNA reads TGTGCCACCAGCAGAGATCCTCGGGACAGTGGTCGGCAGCCCCAGCATTTT.